These 10 T cell receptor beta chains were all obtained from the same sample, sequenced in a study of blood T cell repertoires in COVID-19. Generated by immunoSEQ multiplex PCR, the TCRdb table keeps only in-frame clones and is missing some. The sample has hundreds of thousands of clones; about 80% are singletons. The sample comprised peripheral blood. These receptors were taken from a woman older than 75 with acute or convalescent COVID-19.

The chain links TRBV7-2 to TRBJ1-1; D is unresolved. This CDR3 spans 15 amino acids. The germline CDR1 and CDR2 sequences are SGHTA and FQGNSA. V gave up 1 base and J gave up 1 base, with 10 bases separating them. The CDR3 reads CASSLVVISNTEAFF. CDR3 nucleotides: TGTGCCAGCAGCTTAGTAGTCATATCGAACACTGAAGCTTTCTTT.

The chain carries TRBV3-1 (or the pseudogene TRBV3-2) and TRBJ1-1; D gene ambiguous. Trimming took off 1 base at V and 6 bases at J, with 9 bases between the two ends. CDR1 is LGHDT and CDR2 is YNNKEL in the germline V gene (reference sequence). This CDR3 contains 13 residues. CDR3 nucleotides: TGTGCCAGCAGCCAAGGAGCGAAAGCTGAAGCTTTCTTT. Protein: CASSQGAKAEAFF.

This clone occurred a few times. V and J are TRBV2 and TRBJ2-3; 16 bases fit TRBD2. Trimming at V came to 6 bases and at J to 2 bases, leaving 8 bases not matched to a gene. The CDR3 is 18 residues long. Germline V gene data show CDR1 as SNHLY and CDR2 as FYNNEI. The CDR3 loop reads CASRFGTSGRGLTDTQYF. CDR3 coding DNA: TGTGCCAGCAGATTCGGGACTAGCGGGAGGGGACTCACAGATACGCAGTATTTT.

The chain is built from TRBV4-3 and TRBJ1-1; D remains unclear. V lost 0 bases and J lost 2, with 10 bases in between. The CDR3 covers 15 residues. Germline lookup yields CDR1 LGHNA and CDR2 YSLEER. The CDR3 DNA follows: TGCGCCAGCAGCCAAGATGGGCAGACAAACACTGAAGCTTTCTTT. The encoded protein is CASSQDGQTNTEAFF.

This clone was found a few times. Here the CDR3 reads CSVGTGMGEQFF. The CDR3, as DNA: TGCAGCGTCGGGACAGGGATGGGTGAGCAGTTCTTC. The chain carries TRBV29-1 and TRBJ2-1, with 9 bases fitting TRBD1. Germline CDR1 SQVTM, CDR2 ANQGSEA. This CDR3 region has 12 residues. J lost 9 bases, V lost 6 bases, and 6 bases had no gene match.

The chain is built from TRBV6-2 or TRBV6-3 and TRBJ2-2, with TRBD2 identical over 7 bases. From germline, CDR1 is MNHEY and CDR2 SVGEGT. CDR3 size: 16 residues. V lost 3 bases and J lost 0; bases outside the gene matches: 4. The CDR3 nucleotides are TGTGCCAGCAGTTATCGACTAGCCTCGAACACCGGGGAGCTGTTTTTT. Protein sequence: CASSYRLASNTGELFF.

This clone was found once. This chain connects TRBV4-3 to TRBJ1-1; a possible D gene is TRBD1 (5 bases). CDR3 length: 16 amino acids. Germline V gene sequence: CDR1 LGHNA, CDR2 YSLEER. Trimming removed 0 bases from V and 2 bases from J, with 13 bases in between. The CDR3 loop is CASSQEGGNYNTEAFF. Written as DNA, the CDR3 is TGCGCCAGCAGCCAAGAGGGGGGAAATTACAACACTGAAGCTTTCTTT.

The V and J genes are TRBV7-2 and TRBJ2-1; D may be TRBD1 (6 bases). The CDR3 runs to 15 residues. Germline V CDR1 and CDR2: SGHTA, FQGNSA. The V end was cut by 2 bases, the J end by 3 bases, with 11 bases between. DNA of the CDR3: TGTGCCAGCAGCTTAAGAGTGACAGGCTACAATGAGCAGTTCTTC. Residues: CASSLRVTGYNEQFF.

This sequence joins TRBV2 and TRBJ2-7; perhaps TRBD2 as D (7 bases). V was pared by 6 bases and J by 0 bases, with 12 bases between. CDR1 is SNHLY and CDR2 is FYNNEI in the germline V gene. The CDR3 consists of 14 residues. The DNA for the CDR3 is TGTGCCAGCAGATTGGCGGGGGCCTCCTACGAGCAGTACTTC. Translation: CASRLAGASYEQYF.

The chain employs TRBV7-3 and TRBJ1-2; 7 nucleotides align to TRBD1. Trimming at V came to 4 bases and at J to 5 bases, leaving 10 bases not matched to a gene. CDR1 SGHTA and CDR2 FQGTGA come from the germline V gene. This CDR3 comprises 15 residues. The CDR3 loop reads CASSSPGQDFYGYTF. In nucleotides, the CDR3 is TGTGCCAGCAGCTCACCTGGACAGGACTTTTATGGCTACACCTTC.